The entry below gives a single T cell receptor (beta chain) sequence along with its context. Its target is not known. Gene names are the mouse ones. The sequenced fragment ends 1 residue before the CDR3 boundary, so the rest is inferred from the germline J gene. The time point denotes: mouse harvest day 7 after allogeneic transplant. The graft held 10^6 splenic CD5+ T cells and 10^7 T-cell-depleted bone marrow cells. This CDR3 comprises 16 residues. The trim removed 3 bases at V and 0 bases at J, leaving 5 bases unmatched. Germline-derived CDR1 and CDR2 are KGHPV and FQNQEV (reference sequence). This specimen belongs to a study of tissue T cells after allogeneic stem cell transplantation. Findings of the study overall: TCR repertoires tracked anatomic similarity, regardless of disease or transplant status.

Data came from immunoSEQ multiplex PCR; TCRdb stores just in-frame clones and leaves some out. The data hold under 8,000 clones, with approximately 46% observed a single time. This TCR derives from a female BALB/c mouse given C57BL/6 T cells with graft-versus-host disease after an allogeneic hematopoietic cell transplant. The V and J genes are TRBV26 and TRBJ2-4; 8 bases align to TRBD2. Sequencing input: gut tissue. CDR3 amino acids: CASSLHWGPSQNTLYF. The CDR3 DNA, read in part, is TGTGCCAGCAGTCTTCACTGGGGGCCTAGTCAAAACACCTTGTAC.